The rows below give T cell receptor beta chains drawn from one sample of a study of T cell responses to AZD1222 COVID-19 vaccine. This table comes from immunoSEQ multiplex PCR, and its TCRdb copy is limited to in-frame clones, with some not included. This sample has 100,000 to 130,000 clones, with 87% found just once. The sequenced sample was peripheral blood, obtained 28 days after the second AZD1222 dose. Receptor source: an adult who received the AZD1222 COVID-19 vaccine. Each CDR3 is given with its conserved first and last residue. Each record gives: J gene, D gene, V gene, clone size, CDR3 protein, CDR3 DNA. A D gene is named only where the DNA matches it firmly. A clone size is listed for some rows: how often the clone was seen (once, few, many), or a class if it is expanded.

TRBJ1-6 | NA | TRBV7-2 | NA | CASSPGGASPLHF | TGTGCCAGCAGCCCTGGAGGGGCTTCACCCCTCCACTTT
TRBJ2-1 | NA | TRBV14 | NA | CASSQDFQKQFF | TGTGCCAGCAGCCAAGATTTCCAGAAGCAGTTCTTC
TRBJ2-2 | TRBD1 | TRBV7-2 | NA | CASSLMGQGSRELFF | TGTGCCAGCAGCTTGATGGGACAGGGGTCCCGGGAGCTGTTTTTT
TRBJ1-4 | TRBD1 | TRBV3-1/TRBV3-2 | NA | CASSLPGQGLAAVEKLFF | TGTGCCAGCAGCCTACCGGGACAGGGCCTGGCGGCAGTTGAAAAACTGTTTTTT
TRBJ2-1 | NA | TRBV7-3 | NA | CASSLRGPLGNEQFF | TGTGCCAGCAGCCTACGGGGGCCCTTAGGTAATGAGCAGTTCTTC
TRBJ2-1 | NA | TRBV28 | NA | CASSLNAGTTPAFF | TGTGCCAGCAGTTTAAATGCCGGGACCACCCCTGCCTTCTTC
TRBJ1-2 | NA | TRBV6-5 | once | CASSYSGTSSYGYTF | TGTGCCAGCAGTTACTCGGGGACAAGTTCCTATGGCTACACCTTC
TRBJ2-6 | NA | TRBV6-4 | few | CASSAEGLAGANVLTF | TGTGCCAGCAGTGCGGAAGGGCTTGCTGGGGCCAACGTCCTGACTTTC
TRBJ2-6 | TRBD1 | TRBV9 | NA | CASSVAVGPGGTSGANVLTF | TGTGCCAGCAGCGTAGCGGTCGGGCCAGGGGGCACATCTGGGGCCAACGTCCTGACTTTC
TRBJ2-7 | TRBD1 | TRBV3-1/TRBV3-2 | once | CASSLLPQGAGEQYF | TGTGCCAGCAGCCTTCTTCCGCAGGGGGCAGGCGAGCAGTACTTC
TRBJ2-3 | NA | TRBV27 | once | CASSPRQGGDTQYF | TGTGCCAGCAGTCCTAGACAGGGAGGGGATACGCAGTATTTT
TRBJ2-5 | TRBD1 | TRBV7-9 | NA | CASSLEDGTGGEEETQYF | TGTGCCAGCAGCTTAGAAGACGGGACAGGGGGCGAAGAAGAGACCCAGTACTTC
TRBJ2-2 | NA | TRBV6-1 | NA | CASSYITGELFF | TGTGCCAGCAGTTATATCACCGGGGAGCTGTTTTTT
TRBJ2-7 | NA | TRBV7-9 | NA | CASSLKGDYPYEQYF | TGTGCCAGCAGCTTAAAAGGGGATTACCCCTACGAGCAGTACTTC
TRBJ1-2 | TRBD1 | TRBV10-3 | NA | CAISDGEGARGYTF | TGTGCCATCAGTGACGGAGAGGGGGCTCGTGGCTACACCTTC
TRBJ1-1 | NA | TRBV6-5 | NA | CASLGRLNTEAFF | TGTGCCAGCCTCGGACGGTTGAACACTGAAGCTTTCTTT
TRBJ2-1 | TRBD2 | TRBV11-3 | NA | CASSLASSGGYNEQFF | TGTGCCAGCAGCTTAGCCTCTAGCGGGGGCTACAATGAGCAGTTCTTC
TRBJ2-2 | NA | TRBV6-5 | NA | CASSWELNTGELFF | TGTGCCAGCAGTTGGGAGTTGAACACCGGGGAGCTGTTTTTT
TRBJ2-7 | NA | TRBV6-5 | NA | CASSFTPPSLYEQYF | TGTGCCAGCAGTTTCACGCCCCCCTCCCTCTACGAGCAGTACTTC